The text below deals with one T cell receptor beta chain. Antigen specificity is unknown. The authors amplified TCR beta CDR3 by multiplex PCR with 32 V and 13 J primers. TCRdb re-derived calls from the multiplex PCR reads in MiXCR, one entry per CDR3 protein. The table shows over 30,000 distinct CDR3 sequences, with more than 25% occurring only once. The CDR3 totals 15 residues. V lost 4 bases and J lost 3; bases outside the gene matches: 4. Germline V gene sequence: CDR1 SNHLY, CDR2 FYNNEI. This sample is part of a study of immune heterogeneity within non-small cell lung tumors. With around 600 ng used per sample, the template was genomic DNA from bulk tumor. From each primary tumor, several far-apart biopsies were obtained during surgery. Curative surgical treatment was performed in patients who had newly diagnosed, untreated non-small cell lung cancer. Findings of the study overall: Higher local tumor mutational burden went with moderately higher local T-cell clonality, R approximately 0.35.

The chain is built from TRBV2 and TRBJ2-3; 10 bases line up with TRBD1. This clonotype originated in a middle-aged man with non-small cell lung cancer. The sequencing input was lung tumor tissue. The CDR3 nucleotides are TGTGCCAGCAGTGCCGCGGGACAGGGGACAGATACGCAGTATTTT. Residues: CASSAAGQGTDTQYF.